Below are 32 T cell receptor beta chains sequenced from a single sample in a study of blood T cell repertoires in COVID-19. The repertoire was sequenced with immunoSEQ multiplex PCR; TCRdb's copy has only in-frame clones and lacks some. The sample has about 150,000 clones, roughly 80% seen once. The sequencing input was peripheral blood. These TCRs come from a man in his 70s with acute or convalescent COVID-19.

This clone was detected only a few times. V and J are TRBV30 and TRBJ1-3; D gene ambiguous. The CDR3 length is 13 residues. CDR1 GTSNPN and CDR2 SVGIG come from the germline V gene (reference sequence). Trimming cost V 5 bases and J 4 bases, with 12 bases left between them. The CDR3 region is CAWARGSGNTIYF. The DNA of the CDR3 is TGTGCCTGGGCGCGGGGTTCCGGAAACACCATATATTTT.

The J gene is TRBJ1-1, the V gene TRBV28; a possible D gene is TRBD1 (6 bases). Germline values: CDR1 MDHEN, CDR2 SYDVKM. V gave up 1 base and J gave up 4 bases, with 10 bases separating them. CDR3 length: 14 residues. CDR3 sequence: CASSLSWDTTEAFF. DNA of the CDR3: TGTGCCAGCAGTTTATCTTGGGACACCACTGAAGCTTTCTTT.

The V gene is TRBV12-5, the J gene TRBJ2-1; perhaps TRBD1 as D (6 bases). From germline, CDR1 is LGHNT and CDR2 FRNRAP. V lost 5 bases, J lost 5 bases, and 19 bases lay in between. The CDR3 loop spans 16 amino acids. CDR3 loop: CASGPGARYFNNEQFF. In DNA, the CDR3 is TGTGCTAGTGGTCCAGGGGCCCGGTACTTTAACAATGAGCAGTTCTTC. The complete variable domain, with remaining parts taken from reference TRBV12-5 and TRBJ2-1, reads DARVTQTPRHKVTEMGQEVTMRCQPILGHNTVFWYRQTMMQGLELLAYFRNRAPLDDSGMPKDRFSAEMPDATLATLKIQPSEPRDSAVYFCASGPGARYFNNEQFFGPGTRLTVL.

This chain links TRBV2 with TRBJ1-2; 8 bases match TRBD1. The trim removed 8 bases at V and 7 bases at J, leaving 6 bases unmatched. Per germline, CDR1 SNHLY and CDR2 FYNNEI. The CDR3 loop spans 12 amino acids. The CDR3 sequence is CASGRGQTGYTF. The CDR3, as DNA: TGTGCCAGCGGCAGGGGGCAAACTGGCTACACCTTC. The full variable domain, its missing parts supplied by reference TRBV2 and TRBJ1-2, is EPEVTQTPSHQVTQMGQEVILRCVPISNHLYFYWYRQILGQKVEFLVSFYNNEISEKSEIFDDQFSVERPDGSNFTLKIRSTKLEDSAMYFCASGRGQTGYTFGSGTRLTVV.

This rearrangement joins TRBV6-5 to TRBJ1-3; D is possibly TRBD1 (5 bases). Germline assignment: CDR1 MNHEY and CDR2 SVGAGI. V was cut by 0 bases and J by 9 bases, with 15 bases left in between. The CDR3 is 15 amino acids. The CDR3 bases are TGTGCCAGCAGTTACTCGCCCGAGTTGGGGGGCACCATATATTTT. Translating it yields CASSYSPELGGTIYF.

This clone was recorded a few times. The gene calls are TRBV5-5 and TRBJ1-5; unclear D gene. The V end was cut by 4 bases, the J end by 3 bases, with 8 bases between. From germline, CDR1 is SGHKS and CDR2 YYEKEE (reference sequence). This CDR3 has 13 residues. The CDR3 sequence is CASSALPNQPQHF. As DNA, the CDR3 is TGTGCCAGCAGCGCGCTCCCCAATCAGCCCCAGCATTTT. The full variable domain, with the rest looked up from reference TRBV5-5 and TRBJ1-5, is DAGVTQSPTHLIKTRGQQVTLRCSPISGHKSVSWYQQVLGQGPQFIFQYYEKEERGRGNFPDRFSARQFPNYSSELNVNALLLGDSALYLCASSALPNQPQHFGDGTRLSIL.

V and J are TRBV6-5 and TRBJ1-1; a possible D gene is TRBD1 (5 bases). With 7 bases removed from V and 0 bases from J, the gap between germline ends came to 12 bases. In germline, CDR1 is MNHEY, CDR2 SVGAGI. The CDR3 spans 14 residues. CDR3 in amino acids: CASTWGTMNTEAFF. CDR3 nucleotides: TGTGCCAGCACCTGGGGGACTATGAACACTGAAGCTTTCTTT.

The V call is TRBV20-1, the J call TRBJ1-2; TRBD1 matches at 8 bases. This CDR3 is 11 amino acids long. Germline V gene sequence: CDR1 DFQATT, CDR2 SNEGSKA (reference sequence). The trim removed 0 bases at V and 12 bases at J, leaving 3 bases unmatched. CDR3 nucleotides: TGCAGTGCTAGAGACAGGGGGCGGGACACCTTC. This encodes CSARDRGRDTF.

This chain connects TRBV2 to TRBJ2-3; 11 nucleotides agree with TRBD2. Trimming removed 6 bases from V and 2 bases from J; junction bases left unmatched: 10. CDR3 length equals 17 residues. From germline, CDR1 is SNHLY and CDR2 FYNNEI. The CDR3 loop is CASSGLGGLADTDTQYF. The CDR3 DNA is TGTGCCAGCAGCGGATTGGGGGGACTAGCGGACACAGATACGCAGTATTTT.

This chain uses TRBV28 with TRBJ1-4; 7 bases agree with TRBD1. CDR1 and CDR2 (germline): MDHEN, SYDVKM. J lost 8 bases, V lost 6 bases, and 12 bases had no gene match. This CDR3 is built from 15 residues. The CDR3 region is CASRPTGVRSEKLFF. DNA for the CDR3: TGTGCCAGCAGGCCAACAGGGGTTCGGAGCGAAAAACTGTTTTTT.

This rearrangement joins TRBV27 to TRBJ2-3; 8 bases match TRBD2. There are 16 residues in the CDR3. The germline gives CDR1 MNHEY, CDR2 SMNVEV (reference sequence). J was trimmed by 2 bases and V by 5 bases; bases with no gene match: 9. DNA of the CDR3: TGTGCCAGCAGTGTATTACTAGCGGCACCCACAGATACGCAGTATTTT. Protein product: CASSVLLAAPTDTQYF.

The chain carries TRBV6-1 and TRBJ1-2; 8 bases fit TRBD1. Per germline, CDR1 MNHNS and CDR2 SASEGT. The CDR3 is 15 amino acids. The V gene end was trimmed by 2 bases and the J gene end by 4 bases; junction bases not matched to a gene: 6. The CDR3 DNA sequence: TGTGCCAGCAGTGAAAGCGGGACAGGCTTCTATGGCTACACCTTC. Protein sequence: CASSESGTGFYGYTF.

V usage is TRBV12-5 and J usage is TRBJ2-5; 7 bases are shared with TRBD2. CDR1 is LGHNT, CDR2 FRNRAP, per germline. Losses at the gene ends were 2 bases for V and 2 bases for J; bases not matched to a gene: 2. This CDR3 is built from 14 residues. CDR3 nucleotides: TGTGCTAGTGGTTTGCAGGGAGGGCAAGAGACCCAGTACTTC. Its protein product is CASGLQGGQETQYF.

CDR3 nucleotide sequence: TGTGCCAGCAGAGCAGGGACTAGCGGGCACAATGAGCAGTTCTTC. Encoded protein: CASRAGTSGHNEQFF. V is TRBV6-5 and J is TRBJ2-1; TRBD2 matches 12 bases. Germline assignment: CDR1 MNHEY and CDR2 SVGAGI. Germline trimming cut 6 bases from V and 5 bases from J; bases unmatched to any gene: 5. CDR3 length: 15 residues.

This chain joins TRBV13 and TRBJ1-1; 8 bases map to TRBD1. The CDR3 covers 13 residues. V was clipped by 2 bases and J by 8 bases; unmatched bases: 4. Germline V gives CDR1 PRHDT, CDR2 FYEKMQ (reference sequence). The CDR3 DNA sequence: TGTGCCAGCAGCTTACGGACAGGGAAAGAAGCTTTCTTT. Protein sequence: CASSLRTGKEAFF.

This clone has only one observation. This sequence joins TRBV29-1 and TRBJ2-1; perhaps TRBD2 as D (5 bases). The germline V and J ends were trimmed by 4 bases and 5 bases, with 9 bases remaining between them. The CDR3 consists of 12 residues. Germline CDR1 reads SQVTM; CDR2 reads ANQGSEA. CDR3 in amino acids: CSVGRTDNEQFF. CDR3 DNA: TGCAGCGTTGGGAGGACCGACAATGAGCAGTTCTTC.

The CDR3 bases are TGTGCCAGCACCACAGGACGGGCTAACCAAGAGACCCAGTACTTC. Its translation: CASTTGRANQETQYF. The chain recombines TRBV6-5 with TRBJ2-5; D might be TRBD1 (5 bases). The CDR3 has 15 residues. V was trimmed by 7 bases and J by 0 bases, leaving 15 bases between them. The germline V gene has CDR1 MNHEY and CDR2 SVGAGI.

This chain uses TRBV28 with TRBJ1-2, with a tentative D call TRBD1 (5 bases). Trimming stripped 2 bases from V and 2 bases from J, with 15 bases between. The CDR3 loop spans 16 amino acids. Germline-derived CDR1 and CDR2 are MDHEN and SYDVKM. The CDR3 DNA reads as TGTGCCAGCAGTTTAAAGGGGATTCAGGGAAACTATGGCTACACCTTC. Its protein product is CASSLKGIQGNYGYTF.

In this sample, this clone turned up once. This chain links TRBV10-3 with TRBJ2-5, with a tentative D call TRBD1 (6 bases). The CDR3 has 13 amino acids. The ends were cut back, 6 bases at V and 0 bases at J, with 8 bases in the middle. Germline CDR1 reads ENHRY; CDR2 reads SYGVKD. The CDR3 here is CAISQGYQETQYF. The CDR3 DNA follows: TGTGCCATCAGCCAGGGGTACCAAGAGACCCAGTACTTC.

The chain couples TRBV9 to TRBJ2-3; a weak D match, TRBD2 (5 bases). The length of the CDR3 is 15 residues. Trimming shortened V by 3 bases and J by 2 bases, and 13 bases separated the two germline ends. Germline V gives CDR1 SGDLS, CDR2 YYNGEE. CDR3: CASSAQRPPTDTQYF. The CDR3 region has the DNA TGTGCCAGCAGCGCTCAGCGGCCGCCCACAGATACGCAGTATTTT.

This clone showed up just once. The chain carries TRBV30 and TRBJ2-5; maybe TRBD1 (6 bases). The CDR3 has 12 residues. Germline V gene lookup returns CDR1 GTSNPN and CDR2 SVGIG (reference sequence). The V and J ends lost 3 bases and 4 bases respectively, with 9 bases between them. CDR3 DNA sequence: TGTGCCTGGAGCCAACAGGGAGAGACCCAGTACTTC. This encodes CAWSQQGETQYF. The variable domain in full, completed from reference TRBV30 and TRBJ2-5, reads SQTIHQWPATLVQPVGSPLSLECTVEGTSNPNLYWYRQAAGRGLQLLFYSVGIGQISSEVPQNLSASRPQDRQFILSSKKLLLSDSGFYLCAWSQQGETQYFGPGTRLLVL.

This clone was recorded only once. The chain carries TRBV19 and TRBJ1-4, with 7 bases aligning to TRBD1. The junction had 6 bases not matched to a gene; V was cut back by 2 bases and J by 0 bases. The CDR3 runs to 17 residues. Germline V gives CDR1 LNHDA, CDR2 SQIVND (reference sequence). This CDR3 is CASSIPRQGPTNEKLFF. The CDR3 DNA sequence: TGTGCCAGTAGTATACCCCGACAGGGCCCAACTAATGAAAAACTGTTTTTT.

This clone has a handful of counts. The rearrangement links TRBV6-1 to TRBJ1-6; D gene uncertain. The V end was cut by 0 bases, the J end by 7 bases, with 13 bases between. Germline CDR1 reads MNHNS; CDR2 reads SASEGT. The CDR3 covers 16 residues. CDR3 DNA: TGTGCCAGCAGTGAAGCGCTGGGCGGGAGAAATTCACCCCTCCACTTT. Its protein is CASSEALGGRNSPLHF.

This chain connects TRBV2 to TRBJ1-2; 8 bases map to TRBD1. Germline trimming cut 2 bases from V and 3 bases from J; bases unmatched to any gene: 5. This CDR3 has 15 amino acids. Germline assignment: CDR1 SNHLY and CDR2 FYNNEI. This CDR3 is CASSESAGGHYGYTF. In DNA, the CDR3 is TGTGCCAGCAGTGAATCGGCAGGGGGCCACTATGGCTACACCTTC.

The V and J genes are TRBV7-9 and TRBJ2-1; D is uncertain. The CDR3 extends over 11 amino acids. V lost 3 bases to trimming and J lost 6 bases, with 3 bases between them. Germline V gene sequence: CDR1 SEHNR, CDR2 FQNEAQ (reference sequence). The CDR3 DNA reads TGTGCCAGCAGCTTTCGCAATGAGCAGTTCTTC. Protein product: CASSFRNEQFF.

This sequence joins TRBV24-1 and TRBJ2-1, with 10 bases aligning to TRBD1. Germline loops: CDR1 KGHDR, CDR2 SFDVKD. The junction had 3 bases not matched to a gene; V was cut back by 2 bases and J by 3 bases. This CDR3 has 16 amino acids. CDR3 in amino acids: CATSDSRTGGYNEQFF. The DNA of the CDR3 is TGTGCCACCAGTGATTCTAGGACAGGGGGCTACAATGAGCAGTTCTTC.

The chain couples TRBV7-2 to TRBJ1-6, with 9 bases matching TRBD1. CDR1 SGHTA and CDR2 FQGNSA come from the germline V gene. This CDR3 is built from 15 residues. The V gene end was trimmed by 5 bases and the J gene end by 9 bases; junction bases not matched to a gene: 8. The CDR3 bases are TGTGCCAGCAGCCTCCGGACAGGGGAAACTTCACCCCTCCACTTT. This gives the protein CASSLRTGETSPLHF. Combining the CDR3 with reference TRBV7-2 and TRBJ1-6 gives the whole variable domain GAGVSQSPSNKVTEKGKDVELRCDPISGHTALYWYRQSLGQGLEFLIYFQGNSAPDKSGLPSDRFSAERTGGSVSTLTIQRTQQEDSAVYLCASSLRTGETSPLHFGNGTRLTVT.

V and J are TRBV3-1 (or the pseudogene TRBV3-2) and TRBJ1-6; D possibly corresponds to TRBD1 (5 bases). Looked up from germline, CDR1 is LGHDT and CDR2 is YNNKEL (reference sequence). Trimming pared 1 base from V and 10 bases from J, leaving 8 bases between. This CDR3 region has 13 residues. The CDR3 is CASSQGEGSPLHF. CDR3 sequence (DNA): TGTGCCAGCAGCCAAGGGGAGGGGTCACCCCTCCACTTT.

The chain employs TRBV19 and TRBJ1-2; the match to TRBD1 covers 8 bases. The CDR3 spans 17 residues. The ends lost 3 bases at V and 3 bases at J; junction bases unmatched: 12. The germline V gene has CDR1 LNHDA and CDR2 SQIVND (reference sequence). CDR3 DNA sequence: TGTGCCAGTAGTATCCCACCCCGGGCAGGGGGCTACTATGGCTACACCTTC. Translating gives CASSIPPRAGGYYGYTF.

The rearrangement uses TRBV11-3 and TRBJ2-2; 8 bases agree with TRBD2. The CDR3 contains 15 residues. J lost 6 bases, V lost 1 base, and 4 bases had no gene match. CDR1 SGHNT and CDR2 YENEEA come from the germline V gene. As DNA, the CDR3 is TGTGCCAGCAGCTTAGGCAGCGGGAGCGCCGGGGAGCTGTTTTTT. Amino acids: CASSLGSGSAGELFF.

J is TRBJ2-7 and V is TRBV28, with 7 bases lining up with TRBD1. J gave up 1 base and V 6 bases, and 6 bases lay outside the gene matches. Germline V lookup: CDR1 MDHEN, CDR2 SYDVKM. CDR3 length equals 14 residues. CDR3 DNA: TGTGCCAGCAGCGAACGGACAGGTTCCTACGAGCAGTACTTC. Protein sequence: CASSERTGSYEQYF.

This sequence joins TRBV19 and TRBJ1-6; a possible D gene is TRBD1 (6 bases). The germline V gene encodes CDR1 LNHDA and CDR2 SQIVND (reference sequence). V shed 2 bases and J shed 7 bases, with 9 bases lying between them. The CDR3 totals 14 residues. CDR3 nucleotides: TGTGCCAGTAGTATACACAGGGAAAATTCACCCCTCCACTTT. Its protein is CASSIHRENSPLHF.